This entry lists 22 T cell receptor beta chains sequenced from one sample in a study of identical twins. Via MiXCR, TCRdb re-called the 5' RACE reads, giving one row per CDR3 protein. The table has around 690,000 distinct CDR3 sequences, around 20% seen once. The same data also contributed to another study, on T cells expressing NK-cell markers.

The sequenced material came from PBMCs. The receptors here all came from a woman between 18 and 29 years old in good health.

The CDR3 DNA sequence: TGTGCCAGCAGCGCAGGATTGACACAGCCCCAGCATTTT. This encodes CASSAGLTQPQHF. The chain joins TRBV7-2 to TRBJ1-5; no firm D call. Between the trimmed V and J ends, which lost 5 bases and 7 bases, there was a span of 12 bases. Germline CDR1 reads SGHTA; CDR2 reads FQGNSA. The CDR3 contains 13 residues.

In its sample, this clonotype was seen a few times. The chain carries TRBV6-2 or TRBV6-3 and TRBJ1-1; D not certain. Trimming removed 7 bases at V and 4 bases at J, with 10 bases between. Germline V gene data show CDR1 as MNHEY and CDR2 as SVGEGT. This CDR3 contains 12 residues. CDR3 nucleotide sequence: TGTGCCAGCACTCGAATGGGCACTGAAGCTTTCTTT. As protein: CASTRMGTEAFF.

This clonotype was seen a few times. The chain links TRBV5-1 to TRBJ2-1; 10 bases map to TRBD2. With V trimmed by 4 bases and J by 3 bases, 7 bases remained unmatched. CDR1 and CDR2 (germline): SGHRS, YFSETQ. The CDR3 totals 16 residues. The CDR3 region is CASSQGLAEIYNEQFF. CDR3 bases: TGCGCCAGCAGCCAAGGACTAGCGGAAATCTACAATGAGCAGTTCTTC.

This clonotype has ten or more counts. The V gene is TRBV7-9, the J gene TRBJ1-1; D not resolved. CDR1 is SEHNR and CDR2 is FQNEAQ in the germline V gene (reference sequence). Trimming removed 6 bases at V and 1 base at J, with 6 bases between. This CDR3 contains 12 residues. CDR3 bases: TGTGCCAGCAGTCCTTGGAACACTGAAGCTTTCTTT. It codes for CASSPWNTEAFF. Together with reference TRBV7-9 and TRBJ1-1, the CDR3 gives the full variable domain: DTGVSQNPRHKITKRGQNVTFRCDPISEHNRLYWYRQTLGQGPEFLTYFQNEAQLEKSRLLSDRFSAERPKGSFSTLEIQRTEQGDSAMYLCASSPWNTEAFFGQGTRLTVV.

CDR3 amino acids: CAIFGLAGATDTQYF. CDR3 nucleotides: TGTGCCATCTTTGGACTAGCGGGAGCTACAGATACGCAGTATTTT. The V call is TRBV7-9, the J call TRBJ2-3; 13 bases line up with TRBD2. The V gene's germline CDR1 is SEHNR and CDR2 FQNEAQ (reference sequence). The V and J ends lost 10 bases and 3 bases, in that order; junction bases with no gene match: 7. This CDR3 spans 15 amino acids.

Written as DNA, the CDR3 is TGCAGTGCCGTCATGGGCGGCTATAATTCACCCCTCCACTTT. Encoded protein: CSAVMGGYNSPLHF. This sequence joins TRBV20-1 and TRBJ1-6; unclear D gene. CDR3 length: 14 residues. CDR1 and CDR2 (germline): DFQATT, SNEGSKA (reference sequence). V was shortened by 6 bases and J by 3 bases, with 12 bases between the two germline ends.

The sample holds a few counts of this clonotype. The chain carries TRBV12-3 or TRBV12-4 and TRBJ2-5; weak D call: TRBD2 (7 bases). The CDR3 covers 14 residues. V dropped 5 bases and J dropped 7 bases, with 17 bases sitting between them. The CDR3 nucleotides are TGTGCCAGCAGTCCCGGGACATCGGGAGGGACCCAGTACTTC. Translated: CASSPGTSGGTQYF.

CDR3 loop: CASSHRGAVDEKLFF. In DNA, the CDR3 is TGTGCCAGCAGCCACCGGGGGGCGGTGGATGAAAAACTGTTTTTT. The chain has TRBV4-2 and TRBJ1-4, with D tentatively TRBD1 (6 bases). V lost 3 bases to trimming and J lost 6 bases, with 14 bases between them. The CDR3 extends over 15 amino acids. CDR1 is LGHNA and CDR2 is YNFKEQ in the germline V gene.

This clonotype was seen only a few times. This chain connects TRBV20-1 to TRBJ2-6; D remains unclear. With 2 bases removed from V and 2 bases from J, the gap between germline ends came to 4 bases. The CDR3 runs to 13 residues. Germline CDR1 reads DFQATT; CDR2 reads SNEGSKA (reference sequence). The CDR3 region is CSARNPGANVLTF. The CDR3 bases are TGCAGTGCTAGAAATCCTGGGGCCAACGTCCTGACTTTC.

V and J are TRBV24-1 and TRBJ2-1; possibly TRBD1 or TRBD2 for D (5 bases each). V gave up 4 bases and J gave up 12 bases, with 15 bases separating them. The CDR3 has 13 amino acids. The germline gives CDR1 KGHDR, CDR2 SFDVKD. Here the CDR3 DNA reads TGTGCCACCAGTGAGGGGGACCGGGGAATGCAGTTCTTC. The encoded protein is CATSEGDRGMQFF.

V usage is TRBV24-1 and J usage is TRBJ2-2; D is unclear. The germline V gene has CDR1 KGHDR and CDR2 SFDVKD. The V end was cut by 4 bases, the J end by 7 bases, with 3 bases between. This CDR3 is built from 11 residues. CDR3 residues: CATSEGGELFF. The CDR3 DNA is TGTGCCACCAGTGAAGGCGGGGAGCTGTTTTTT.

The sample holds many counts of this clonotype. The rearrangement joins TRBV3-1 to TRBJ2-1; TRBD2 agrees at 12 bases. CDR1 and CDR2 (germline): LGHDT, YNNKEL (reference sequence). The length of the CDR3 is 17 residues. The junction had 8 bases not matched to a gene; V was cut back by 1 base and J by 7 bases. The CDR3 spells CASSQASMTSGRNEQFF. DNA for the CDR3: TGTGCCAGCAGCCAAGCCTCGATGACTAGCGGGAGAAATGAGCAGTTCTTC.

CDR3 nucleotides: TGTGCCAGCAGGCTCGGGTCTGCTGGGGAGCTGTTTTTT. Encoded protein: CASRLGSAGELFF. The chain combines TRBV27 with TRBJ2-2, with D uncertain. Germline V gene data show CDR1 as MNHEY and CDR2 as SMNVEV (reference sequence). This CDR3 spans 13 amino acids. Trimming removed 6 bases from V and 8 bases from J, with 13 bases in between.

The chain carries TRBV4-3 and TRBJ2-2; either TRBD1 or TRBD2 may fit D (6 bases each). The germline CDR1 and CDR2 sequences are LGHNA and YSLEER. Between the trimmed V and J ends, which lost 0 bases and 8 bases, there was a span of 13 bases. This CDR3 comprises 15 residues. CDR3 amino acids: CASSQDGGGIGELFF. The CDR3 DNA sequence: TGCGCCAGCAGCCAAGATGGGGGCGGGATTGGGGAGCTGTTTTTT.

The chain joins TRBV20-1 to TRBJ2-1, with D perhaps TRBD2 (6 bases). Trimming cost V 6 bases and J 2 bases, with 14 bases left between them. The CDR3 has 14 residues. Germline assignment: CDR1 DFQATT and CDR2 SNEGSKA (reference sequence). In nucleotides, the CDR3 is TGCAGTGCCCGAGGACTACCCGCCTACAATGAGCAGTTCTTC. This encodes CSARGLPAYNEQFF.

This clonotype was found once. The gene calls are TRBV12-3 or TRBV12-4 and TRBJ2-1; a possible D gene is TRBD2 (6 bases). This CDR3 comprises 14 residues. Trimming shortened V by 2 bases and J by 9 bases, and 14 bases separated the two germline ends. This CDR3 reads CASSLTGSYGEQFF. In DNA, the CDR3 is TGTGCCAGCAGTTTAACCGGGAGTTATGGTGAGCAGTTCTTC.

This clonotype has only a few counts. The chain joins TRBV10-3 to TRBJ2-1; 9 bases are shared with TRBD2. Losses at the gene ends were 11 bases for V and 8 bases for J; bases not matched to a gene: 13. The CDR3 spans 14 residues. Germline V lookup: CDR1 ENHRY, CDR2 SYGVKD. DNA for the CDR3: TGTGCCGTCGCCGCTAGCGGGATGAGTCATGAGCAGTTCTTC. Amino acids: CAVAASGMSHEQFF.

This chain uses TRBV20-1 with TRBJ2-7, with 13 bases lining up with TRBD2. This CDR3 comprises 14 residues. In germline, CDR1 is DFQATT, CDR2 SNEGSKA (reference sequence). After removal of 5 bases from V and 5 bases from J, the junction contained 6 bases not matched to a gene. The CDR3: CSAPPGLAGNEQYF. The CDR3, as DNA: TGCAGTGCTCCTCCGGGACTAGCGGGAAACGAGCAGTACTTC.

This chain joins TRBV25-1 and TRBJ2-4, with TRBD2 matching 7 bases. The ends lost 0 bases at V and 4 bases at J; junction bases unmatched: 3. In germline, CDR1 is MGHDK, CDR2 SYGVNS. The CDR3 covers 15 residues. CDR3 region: CASSEYGGGKNIQYF. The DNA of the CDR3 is TGTGCCAGCAGTGAATACGGGGGAGGGAAAAACATTCAGTACTTC.

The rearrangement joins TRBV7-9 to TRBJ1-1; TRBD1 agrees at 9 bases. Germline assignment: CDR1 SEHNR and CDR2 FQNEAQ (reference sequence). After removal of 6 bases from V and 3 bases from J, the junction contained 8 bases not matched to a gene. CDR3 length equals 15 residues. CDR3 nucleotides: TGTGCCAGCAGTCGACAGGGGGTACGGGACACTGAAGCTTTCTTT. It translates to CASSRQGVRDTEAFF.

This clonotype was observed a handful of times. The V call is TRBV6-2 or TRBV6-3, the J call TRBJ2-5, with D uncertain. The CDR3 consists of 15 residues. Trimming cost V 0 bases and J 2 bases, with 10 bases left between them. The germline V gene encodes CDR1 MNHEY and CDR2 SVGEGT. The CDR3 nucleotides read TGTGCCAGCAGTTACTCGACGGCCGAGCAAGAGACCCAGTACTTC. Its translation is CASSYSTAEQETQYF.

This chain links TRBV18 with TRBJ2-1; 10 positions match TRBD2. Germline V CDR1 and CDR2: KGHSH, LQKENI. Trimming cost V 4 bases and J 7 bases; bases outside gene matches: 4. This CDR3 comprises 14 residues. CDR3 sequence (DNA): TGTGCCAGCTCACGTAGCGGGGGGAAAAATGAGCAGTTCTTC. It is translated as CASSRSGGKNEQFF.